This entry describes one T cell receptor (beta chain). Methods used by the authors: Nucleated cell number was recorded as an estimate derived from reference gene primer amplification. The repertoire was sequenced with immunoSEQ multiplex PCR; TCRdb's copy has only in-frame clones and lacks some. The V and J calls and clone size were taken over from that table, and D and trimming were inferred from the DNA. The repertoire has 100,000 to 120,000 clones, around 89% of them found once; the top ten carry over 3%. This entry belongs to a study of blood T cell repertoires in COVID-19. Overall study: From the United States, Italy and Spain came samples of acute and convalescent COVID-19. Sample material is recorded as cDNA or gDNA derived from T cells, B-cell-depleted T cells, or PBMCs.

The sequence was obtained from a woman aged 50 to 65 with acute or convalescent COVID-19. The specimen was peripheral blood.

The CDR3 DNA reads TGCGCCAGCGCTCCGACGACAGGGTCAACTGAAGCTTTCTTT. Its protein is CASAPTTGSTEAFF. V is TRBV5-1 and J is TRBJ1-1; 7 nucleotides align to TRBD1. The germline V gene encodes CDR1 SGHRS and CDR2 YFSETQ. V shed 7 bases and J 5 bases; nucleotides not matched to a gene: 11. This CDR3 contains 14 residues.